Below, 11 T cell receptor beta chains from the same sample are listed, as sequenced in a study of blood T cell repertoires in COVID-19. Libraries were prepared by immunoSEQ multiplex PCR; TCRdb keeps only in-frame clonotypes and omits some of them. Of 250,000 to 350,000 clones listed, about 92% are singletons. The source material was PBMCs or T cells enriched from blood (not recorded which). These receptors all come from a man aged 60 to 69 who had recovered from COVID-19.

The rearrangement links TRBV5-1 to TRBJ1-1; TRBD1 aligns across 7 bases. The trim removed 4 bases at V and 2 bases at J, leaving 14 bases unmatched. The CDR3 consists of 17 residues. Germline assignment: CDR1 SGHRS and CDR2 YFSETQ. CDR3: CASSPSPRDSSNTEAFF. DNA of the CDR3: TGCGCCAGCAGCCCAAGCCCCAGGGACAGCTCAAACACTGAAGCTTTCTTT.

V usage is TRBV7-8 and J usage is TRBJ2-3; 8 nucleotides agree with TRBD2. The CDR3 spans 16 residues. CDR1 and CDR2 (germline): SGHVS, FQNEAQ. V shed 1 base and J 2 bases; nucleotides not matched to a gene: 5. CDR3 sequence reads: CASSLEQRGITDTQYF. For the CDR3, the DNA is TGTGCCAGCAGCTTAGAACAGCGGGGGATCACAGATACGCAGTATTTT.

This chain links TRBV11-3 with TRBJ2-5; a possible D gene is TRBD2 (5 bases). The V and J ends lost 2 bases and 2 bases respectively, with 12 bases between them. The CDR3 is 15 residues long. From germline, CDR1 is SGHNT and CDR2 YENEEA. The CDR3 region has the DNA TGTGCCAGCAGCTTAAGGGCTAGCAGACAAGAGACCCAGTACTTC. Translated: CASSLRASRQETQYF.

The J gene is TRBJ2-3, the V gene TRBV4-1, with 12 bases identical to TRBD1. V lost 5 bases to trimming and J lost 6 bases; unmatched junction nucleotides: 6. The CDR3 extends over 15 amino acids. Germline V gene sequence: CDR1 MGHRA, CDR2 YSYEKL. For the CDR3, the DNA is TGCGCCAGCAGCTACCGGGACAGGGGGCCGGATACGCAGTATTTT. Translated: CASSYRDRGPDTQYF.

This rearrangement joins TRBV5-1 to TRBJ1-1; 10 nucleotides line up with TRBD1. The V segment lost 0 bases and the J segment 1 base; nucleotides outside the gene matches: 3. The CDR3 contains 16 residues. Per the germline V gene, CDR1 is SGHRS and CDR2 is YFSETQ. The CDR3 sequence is CASSLGRTGGNTEAFF. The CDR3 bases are TGCGCCAGCAGCTTGGGAAGGACAGGGGGGAACACTGAAGCTTTCTTT.

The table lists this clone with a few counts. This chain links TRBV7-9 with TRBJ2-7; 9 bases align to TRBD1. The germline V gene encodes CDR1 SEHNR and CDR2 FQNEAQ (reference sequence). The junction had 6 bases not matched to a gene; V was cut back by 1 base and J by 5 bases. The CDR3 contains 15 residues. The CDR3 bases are TGTGCCAGCAGCTTAGGTGGTGGACAGGGGAACGAGCAGTACTTC. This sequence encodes CASSLGGGQGNEQYF.

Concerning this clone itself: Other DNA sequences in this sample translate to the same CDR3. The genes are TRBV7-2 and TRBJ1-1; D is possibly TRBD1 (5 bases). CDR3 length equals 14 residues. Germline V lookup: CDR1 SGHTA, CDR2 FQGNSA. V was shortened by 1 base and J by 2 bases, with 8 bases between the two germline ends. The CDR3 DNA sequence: TGTGCCAGCAGCTTAGGGCAGGGTAACACTGAAGCTTTCTTT. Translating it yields CASSLGQGNTEAFF.

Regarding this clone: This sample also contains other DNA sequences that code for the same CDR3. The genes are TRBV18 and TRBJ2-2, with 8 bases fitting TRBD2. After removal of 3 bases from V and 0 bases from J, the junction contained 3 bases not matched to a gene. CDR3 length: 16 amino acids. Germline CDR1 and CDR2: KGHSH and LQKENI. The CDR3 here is CASSPPGLANTGELFF. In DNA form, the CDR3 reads TGTGCCAGCTCACCGCCGGGACTAGCGAACACCGGGGAGCTGTTTTTT.

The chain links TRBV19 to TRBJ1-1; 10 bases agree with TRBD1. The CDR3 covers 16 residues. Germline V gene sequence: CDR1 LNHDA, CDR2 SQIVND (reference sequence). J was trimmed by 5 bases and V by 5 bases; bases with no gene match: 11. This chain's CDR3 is CASSLPTGGLATEAFF. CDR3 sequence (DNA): TGTGCCAGTAGTCTCCCGACAGGGGGCTTGGCTACTGAAGCTTTCTTT.

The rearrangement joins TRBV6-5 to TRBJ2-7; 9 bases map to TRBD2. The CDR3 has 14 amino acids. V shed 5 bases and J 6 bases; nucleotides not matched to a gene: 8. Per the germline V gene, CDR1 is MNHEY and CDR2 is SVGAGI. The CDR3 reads CASSPTSGPGEQYF. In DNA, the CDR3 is TGTGCCAGCAGTCCGACTAGCGGCCCTGGCGAGCAGTACTTC.

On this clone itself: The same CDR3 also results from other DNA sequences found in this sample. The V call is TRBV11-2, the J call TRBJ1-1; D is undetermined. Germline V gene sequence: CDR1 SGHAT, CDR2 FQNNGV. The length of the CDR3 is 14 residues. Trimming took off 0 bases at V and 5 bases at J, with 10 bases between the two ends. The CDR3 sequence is CASSLDGRGTEAFF. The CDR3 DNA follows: TGTGCCAGCAGCTTAGATGGCCGGGGTACTGAAGCTTTCTTT. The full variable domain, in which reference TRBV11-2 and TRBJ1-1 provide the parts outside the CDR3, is EAGVAQSPRYKIIEKRQSVAFWCNPISGHATLYWYQQILGQGPKLLIQFQNNGVVDDSQLPKDRFSAERLKGVDSTLKIQPAKLEDSAVYLCASSLDGRGTEAFFGQGTRLTVV.